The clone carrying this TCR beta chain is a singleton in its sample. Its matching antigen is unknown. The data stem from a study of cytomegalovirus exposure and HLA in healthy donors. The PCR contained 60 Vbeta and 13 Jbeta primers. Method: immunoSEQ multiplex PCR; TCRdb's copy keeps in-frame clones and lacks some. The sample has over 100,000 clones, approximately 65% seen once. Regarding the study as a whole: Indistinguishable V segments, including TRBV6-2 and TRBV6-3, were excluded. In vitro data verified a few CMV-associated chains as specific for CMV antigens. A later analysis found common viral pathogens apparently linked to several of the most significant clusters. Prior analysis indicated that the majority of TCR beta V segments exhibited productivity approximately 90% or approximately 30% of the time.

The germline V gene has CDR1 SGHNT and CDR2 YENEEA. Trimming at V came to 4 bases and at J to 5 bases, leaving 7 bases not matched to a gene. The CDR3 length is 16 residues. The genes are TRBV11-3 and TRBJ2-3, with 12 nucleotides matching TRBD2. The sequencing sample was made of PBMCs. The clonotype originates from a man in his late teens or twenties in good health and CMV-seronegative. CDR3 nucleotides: TGTGCCAGCAGCTCTCGACTAGCGGGAGTGGGAGATACGCAGTATTTT. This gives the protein CASSSRLAGVGDTQYF.